This TCR beta chain was profiled in a study of response to subunit inactivated influenza vaccine. Study-wide results and caveats: T cells newly recruited by each seasonal influenza vaccination are few, the authors suggested.

This clonotype was detected a few times. Its matching antigen is unknown. V lost 0 bases to trimming and J lost 2 bases; unmatched junction nucleotides: 3. The CDR3 has 16 residues. Germline values: CDR1 LNHNV, CDR2 YYDKDF (reference sequence). TCRdb called the RT-PCR reads again in MiXCR, with one record for every CDR3 protein. The profile shows some 570,000 distinct CDR3 sequences, over 9% of them singletons. These records were also assigned to another study, of T cells expressing NK-cell markers. That study adds: Production of TCR beta cDNA relied on 5'RACE template switching with UMIs. It was from sorted CD3+CD56+NKG2C+, CD3+CD56+NKG2C- and CD3+CD56-NKG2C+ T cells that TCR beta repertoires came. Eight donors were sequenced, seven testing HCMV-seropositive and one testing seronegative. With an anti-gamma-delta TCR antibody, sorting in several experiments was kept to alpha-beta TCR T cells.

The chain recombines TRBV15 with TRBJ2-1, with 8 positions matching TRBD1. This specimen consisted of PBMCs from blood, obtained on the day of vaccination. This receptor was obtained from a man in his fifties who received an inactivated influenza vaccine. The CDR3 sequence: CATSREGQVTYNEQFF. For the CDR3, the DNA is TGTGCCACCAGCAGAGAGGGACAGGTTACCTACAATGAGCAGTTCTTC.